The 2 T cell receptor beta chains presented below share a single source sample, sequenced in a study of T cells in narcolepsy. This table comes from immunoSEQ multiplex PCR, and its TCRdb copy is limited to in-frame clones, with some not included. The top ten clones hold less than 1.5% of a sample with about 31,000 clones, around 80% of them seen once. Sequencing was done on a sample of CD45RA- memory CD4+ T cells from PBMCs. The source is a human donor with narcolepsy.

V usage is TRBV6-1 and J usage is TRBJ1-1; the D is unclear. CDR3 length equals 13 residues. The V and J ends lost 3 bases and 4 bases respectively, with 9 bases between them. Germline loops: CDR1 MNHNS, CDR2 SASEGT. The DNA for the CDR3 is TGTGCCAGCAGTGATCTAGCGGGCACTGAAGCTTTCTTT. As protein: CASSDLAGTEAFF.

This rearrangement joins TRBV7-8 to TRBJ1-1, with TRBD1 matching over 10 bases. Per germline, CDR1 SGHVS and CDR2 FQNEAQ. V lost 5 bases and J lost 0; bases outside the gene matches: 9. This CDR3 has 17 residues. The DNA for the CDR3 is TGTGCCAGCAGCCGTGGACAGGGGGGATTTATGAACACTGAAGCTTTCTTT. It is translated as CASSRGQGGFMNTEAFF.